Listed here are 2 T cell receptor beta chains from one sample, sequenced in a study of cytomegalovirus exposure and HLA in healthy donors. PCR involved 60 Vbeta and 13 Jbeta primers. Produced via immunoSEQ multiplex PCR; TCRdb's table is partial and in-frame only. The table lists about 160,000 clones, around 85% of them singletons. The sample taken for sequencing was PBMCs. The receptors here all came from a boy aged 2 to 10 in good health and CMV-seronegative.

The chain links TRBV30 to TRBJ1-4, with D possibly TRBD1 on 5 matching bases. Looked up from germline, CDR1 is GTSNPN and CDR2 is SVGIG (reference sequence). Trimming took off 0 bases at V and 5 bases at J, with 19 bases between the two ends. This CDR3 comprises 17 residues. CDR3 in amino acids: CAWSVLRTKGANEKLFF. The CDR3, as DNA: TGTGCCTGGAGTGTACTCCGGACTAAAGGGGCAAATGAAAAACTGTTTTTT.

This chain connects TRBV5-6 to TRBJ2-7; 9 bases line up with TRBD1. This CDR3 is 15 amino acids long. Germline CDR1 and CDR2: SGHDT and YYEEEE. The V and J ends lost 2 bases and 6 bases, in that order; junction bases with no gene match: 9. This CDR3 is CASSFPGQGPLEQYV. The DNA for the CDR3 is TGTGCCAGCAGCTTCCCGGGACAGGGACCCCTCGAGCAGTACGTC.